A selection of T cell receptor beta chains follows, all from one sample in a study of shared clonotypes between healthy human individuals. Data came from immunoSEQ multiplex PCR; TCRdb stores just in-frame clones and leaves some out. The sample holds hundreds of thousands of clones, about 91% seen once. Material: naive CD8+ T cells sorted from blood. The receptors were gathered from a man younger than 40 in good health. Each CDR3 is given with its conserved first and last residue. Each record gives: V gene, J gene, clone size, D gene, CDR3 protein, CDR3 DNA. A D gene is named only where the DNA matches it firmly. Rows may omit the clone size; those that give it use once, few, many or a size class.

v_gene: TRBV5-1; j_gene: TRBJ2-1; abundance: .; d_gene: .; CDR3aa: CASSLGREYNEQFF; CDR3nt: TGCGCCAGCAGCTTGGGACGGGAGTACAATGAGCAGTTCTTC
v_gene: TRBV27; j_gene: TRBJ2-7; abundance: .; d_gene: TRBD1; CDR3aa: CASKDRGLYEQYF; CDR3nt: TGTGCCAGTAAGGACAGGGGGCTCTACGAGCAGTACTTC
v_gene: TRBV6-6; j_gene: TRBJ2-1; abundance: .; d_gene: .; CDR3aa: CASSWSVSSYNEQFF; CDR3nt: TGTGCCAGCAGCTGGAGCGTTTCCTCCTACAATGAGCAGTTCTTC
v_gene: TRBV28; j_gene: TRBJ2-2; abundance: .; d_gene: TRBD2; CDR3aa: CASSLLAENTGELFF; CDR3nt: TGTGCCAGCAGTTTGCTAGCGGAGAACACCGGGGAGCTGTTTTTT
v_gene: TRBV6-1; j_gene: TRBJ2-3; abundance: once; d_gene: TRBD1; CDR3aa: CASSEAPTGGNTQYF; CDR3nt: TGTGCCAGCAGTGAAGCGCCCACAGGGGGCAATACGCAGTATTTT
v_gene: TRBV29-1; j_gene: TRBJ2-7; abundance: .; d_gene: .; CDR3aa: CSVEVPLSETIEQYF; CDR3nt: TGCAGCGTTGAGGTACCCCTCTCGGAAACTATTGAGCAGTACTTC
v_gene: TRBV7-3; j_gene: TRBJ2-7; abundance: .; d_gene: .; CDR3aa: CASSLTGGIEQYF; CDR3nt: TGTGCCAGCAGCTTAACGGGCGGCATCGAGCAGTACTTC
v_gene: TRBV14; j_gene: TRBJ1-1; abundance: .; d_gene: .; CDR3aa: CASSQDWGTEAFF; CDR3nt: TGTGCCAGCAGCCAAGATTGGGGGACTGAAGCTTTCTTT
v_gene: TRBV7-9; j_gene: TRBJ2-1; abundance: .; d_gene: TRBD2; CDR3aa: CASSGSGSPGHEQFF; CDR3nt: TGTGCCAGCAGCGGAAGCGGGAGTCCGGGCCATGAGCAGTTCTTC
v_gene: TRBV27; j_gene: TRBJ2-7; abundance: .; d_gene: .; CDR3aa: CASSYVEGDEQYF; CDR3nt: TGTGCCAGCAGCTACGTTGAGGGGGACGAGCAGTACTTC
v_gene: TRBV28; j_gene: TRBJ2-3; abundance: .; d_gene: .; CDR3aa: CASIPEGTTDTQYF; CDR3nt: TGTGCCAGCATCCCGGAGGGAACCACAGATACGCAGTATTTT
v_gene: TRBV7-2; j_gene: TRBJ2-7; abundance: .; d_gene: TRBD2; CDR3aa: CASSRLLAGEDEQYF; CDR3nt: TGTGCCAGCAGTCGACTCCTAGCGGGAGAGGACGAGCAGTACTTC
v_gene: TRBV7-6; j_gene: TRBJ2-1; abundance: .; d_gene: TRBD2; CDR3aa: CASSPEAGGPDNEQFF; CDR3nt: TGTGCCAGCAGCCCAGAGGCGGGAGGGCCCGACAATGAGCAGTTCTTC
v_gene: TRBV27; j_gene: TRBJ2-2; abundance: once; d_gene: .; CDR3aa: CASSLGNTGELFF; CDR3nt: TGTGCCAGCAGTTTAGGAAACACCGGGGAGCTGTTTTTT
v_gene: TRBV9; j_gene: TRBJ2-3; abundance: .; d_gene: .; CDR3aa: CASSGLQGLHTDTQYF; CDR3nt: TGTGCCAGCAGCGGACTACAGGGCTTACACACAGATACGCAGTATTTT
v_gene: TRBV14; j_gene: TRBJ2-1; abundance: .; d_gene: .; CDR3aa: CASSQSRVSYNEQFF; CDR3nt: TGTGCCAGCAGCCAATCGAGAGTTTCCTACAATGAGCAGTTCTTC
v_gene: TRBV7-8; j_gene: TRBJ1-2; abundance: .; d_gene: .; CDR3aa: CASSLTPDWNYGYTF; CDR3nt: TGTGCCAGCAGCTTAACCCCTGACTGGAACTATGGCTACACCTTC
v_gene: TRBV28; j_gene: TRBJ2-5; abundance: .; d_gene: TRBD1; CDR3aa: CASRGQGRETQYF; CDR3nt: TGTGCCAGCAGGGGACAGGGGAGGGAGACCCAGTACTTC
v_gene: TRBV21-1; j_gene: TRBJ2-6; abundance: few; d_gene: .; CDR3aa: CASSPDREGAGANVLTF; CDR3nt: TGTGCCAGCAGCCCTGACAGGGAAGGGGCTGGGGCCAACGTCCTGACTTTC
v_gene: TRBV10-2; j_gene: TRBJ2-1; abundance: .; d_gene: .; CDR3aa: CASSVGAGQLDNEQFF; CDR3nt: TGCGCCAGCAGTGTGGGAGCGGGACAGCTGGACAATGAGCAGTTCTTC
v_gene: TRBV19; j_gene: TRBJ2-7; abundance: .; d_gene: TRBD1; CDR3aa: CASSPYQGAYEQYF; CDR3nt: TGTGCCAGTAGCCCATACCAGGGGGCCTACGAGCAGTACTTC
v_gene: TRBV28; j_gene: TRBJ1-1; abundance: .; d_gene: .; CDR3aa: CASSPGLNTEAFF; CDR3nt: TGTGCCAGCAGTCCCGGACTTAACACTGAAGCTTTCTTT
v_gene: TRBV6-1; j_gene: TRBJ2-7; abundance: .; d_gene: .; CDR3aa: CASSESGYEQYF; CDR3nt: TGTGCCAGCAGTGAAAGTGGCTACGAGCAGTACTTC
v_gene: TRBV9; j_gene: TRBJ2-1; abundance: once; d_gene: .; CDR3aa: CASSASYNEQFF; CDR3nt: TGTGCCAGCAGCGCGAGCTACAATGAGCAGTTCTTC
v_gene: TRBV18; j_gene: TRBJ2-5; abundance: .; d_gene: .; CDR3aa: CASSPTDFQETQYF; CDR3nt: TGTGCCAGCTCACCCACGGACTTTCAAGAGACCCAGTACTTC
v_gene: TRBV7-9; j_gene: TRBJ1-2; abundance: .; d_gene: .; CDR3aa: CASSLLAEPYGYTF; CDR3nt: TGTGCCAGCAGCTTATTGGCCGAACCCTATGGCTACACCTTC
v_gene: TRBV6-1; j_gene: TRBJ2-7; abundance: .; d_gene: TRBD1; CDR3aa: CASSEGWTGSGGEQYF; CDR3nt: TGTGCCAGCAGTGAAGGGTGGACAGGGTCTGGGGGCGAGCAGTACTTC
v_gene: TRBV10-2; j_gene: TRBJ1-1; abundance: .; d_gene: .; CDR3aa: CASLTGTNTEAFF; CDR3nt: TGCGCCAGCCTTACAGGGACGAACACTGAAGCTTTCTTT
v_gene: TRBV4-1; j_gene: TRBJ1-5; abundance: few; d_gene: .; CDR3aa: CASSQERADQPQHF; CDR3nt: TGCGCCAGCAGCCAAGAGCGGGCGGATCAGCCCCAGCATTTT
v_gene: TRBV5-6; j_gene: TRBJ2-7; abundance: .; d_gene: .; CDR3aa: CASSPAQSYEQYF; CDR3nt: TGTGCCAGCAGCCCTGCTCAGTCCTACGAGCAGTACTTC
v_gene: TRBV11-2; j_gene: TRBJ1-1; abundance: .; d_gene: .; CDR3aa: CASSLVAQARGAFF; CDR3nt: TGTGCCAGCAGCTTAGTTGCACAGGCTCGTGGAGCTTTCTTT
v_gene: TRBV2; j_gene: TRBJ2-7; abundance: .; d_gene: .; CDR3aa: CASSDSGNGSEQYF; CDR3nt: TGTGCCAGCAGTGACTCGGGGAATGGTAGCGAGCAGTACTTC
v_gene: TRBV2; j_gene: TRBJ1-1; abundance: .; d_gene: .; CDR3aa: CATYGITEAFF; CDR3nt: TGTGCCACGTACGGGATAACTGAAGCTTTCTTT
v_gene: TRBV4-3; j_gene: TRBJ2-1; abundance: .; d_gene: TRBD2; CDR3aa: CASSQARAGGEQFF; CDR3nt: TGCGCCAGCAGCCAAGCGAGAGCGGGAGGGGAGCAGTTCTTC
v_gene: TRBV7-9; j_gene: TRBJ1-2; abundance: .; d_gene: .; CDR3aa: CASSPPSTGLSDGYTF; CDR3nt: TGTGCCAGCAGCCCTCCATCGACAGGTCTATCGGACGGCTACACCTTC
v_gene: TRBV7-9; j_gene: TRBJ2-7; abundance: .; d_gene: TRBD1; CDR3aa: CASSPTGGGSSYEQYF; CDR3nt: TGTGCCAGCAGCCCGACAGGGGGCGGGAGCTCCTACGAGCAGTACTTC